This entry concerns a single T cell receptor (beta chain). Its antigen is as yet unknown. This specimen belongs to a study of T cell responses to AZD1222 COVID-19 vaccine. Whole-study findings and limits: None of the repertoires were sampled until the peak T cell response had passed. Spike-wide coverage was observed for vaccine-associated CD4 TCRs, with dominant responses at 160-218 and 743-854. Reportedly, nearly half of unique spike TCRs recognized epitopes outside B.1.351/B.1.1.7 mutations. Most donors were white British, females outnumbered males, and clonal diversity was possibly underestimated.

Assay: immunoSEQ multiplex PCR; the TCRdb copy retains only in-frame clones and omits some. The sample shows more than 80,000 clones, 70% to 90% of them seen only once. V lost 5 bases, J lost 7 bases, and 4 bases stayed unmatched. This CDR3 is 12 amino acids long. This TCR derives from an adult who received the AZD1222 COVID-19 vaccine. The chain combines TRBV12-3 or TRBV12-4 with TRBJ2-7, with 8 bases lining up with TRBD1. The sequencing used peripheral blood, collected 28 days after the second AZD1222 dose. CDR3 DNA: TGTGCCAGCAGTCCAGGGGGCGGTGAGCAGTACTTC. It yields the protein CASSPGGGEQYF.